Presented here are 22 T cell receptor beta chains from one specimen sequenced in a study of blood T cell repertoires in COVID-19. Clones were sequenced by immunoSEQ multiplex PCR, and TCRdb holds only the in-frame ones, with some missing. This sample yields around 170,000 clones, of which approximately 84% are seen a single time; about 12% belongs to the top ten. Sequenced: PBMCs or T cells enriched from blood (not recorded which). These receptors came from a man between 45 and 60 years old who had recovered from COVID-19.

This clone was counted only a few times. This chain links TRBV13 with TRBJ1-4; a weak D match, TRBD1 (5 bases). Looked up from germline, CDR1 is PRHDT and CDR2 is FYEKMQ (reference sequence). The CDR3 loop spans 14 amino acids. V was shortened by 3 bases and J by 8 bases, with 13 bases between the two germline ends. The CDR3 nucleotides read TGTGCCAGCAGCTTGTGGGGGGTGGACGAAAAACTGTTTTTT. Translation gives CASSLWGVDEKLFF.

The CDR3 loop reads CASGQGRLNTGELFF. CDR3 nucleotides: TGTGCCAGTGGGCAGGGCCGCTTGAACACCGGGGAGCTGTTTTTT. The chain links TRBV2 to TRBJ2-2; D may be TRBD1 (5 bases). The CDR3 covers 15 residues. Trimming took off 9 bases at V and 1 base at J, with 15 bases between the two ends. CDR1 is SNHLY, CDR2 FYNNEI, per germline.

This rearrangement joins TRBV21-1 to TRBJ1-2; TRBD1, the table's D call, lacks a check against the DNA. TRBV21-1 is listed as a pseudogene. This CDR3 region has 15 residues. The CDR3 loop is CASSMGAEDRRCYTF. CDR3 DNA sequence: TGTGCCAGCAGCATGGGGGCGGAAGACAGGCGGTGCTACACCTTC.

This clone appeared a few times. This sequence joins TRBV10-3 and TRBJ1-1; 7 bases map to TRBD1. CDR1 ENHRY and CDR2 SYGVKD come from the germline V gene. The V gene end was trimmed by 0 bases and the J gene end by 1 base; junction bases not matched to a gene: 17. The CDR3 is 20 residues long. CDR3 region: CAISESGTGTAVRRNTEAFF. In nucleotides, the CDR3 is TGTGCCATCAGTGAGTCGGGGACCGGGACAGCTGTCAGGAGGAACACTGAAGCTTTCTTT.

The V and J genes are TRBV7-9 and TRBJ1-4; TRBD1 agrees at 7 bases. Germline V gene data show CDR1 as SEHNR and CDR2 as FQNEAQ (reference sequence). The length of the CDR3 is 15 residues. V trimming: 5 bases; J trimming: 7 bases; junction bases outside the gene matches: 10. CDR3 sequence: CASSLGQAAIEKLFF. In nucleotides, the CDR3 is TGTGCCAGCAGCCTCGGACAGGCTGCTATTGAAAAACTGTTTTTT.

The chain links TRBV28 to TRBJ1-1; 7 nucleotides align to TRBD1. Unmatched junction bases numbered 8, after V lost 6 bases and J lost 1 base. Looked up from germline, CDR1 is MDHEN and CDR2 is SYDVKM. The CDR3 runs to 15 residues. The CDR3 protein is CASSVPGQRNTEAFF. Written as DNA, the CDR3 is TGTGCCAGCAGCGTCCCGGGACAGAGGAACACTGAAGCTTTCTTT. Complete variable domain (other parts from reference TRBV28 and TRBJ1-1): DVKVTQSSRYLVKRTGEKVFLECVQDMDHENMFWYRQDPGLGLRLIYFSYDVKMKEKGDIPEGYSVSREKKERFSLILESASTNQTSMYLCASSVPGQRNTEAFFGQGTRLTVV.

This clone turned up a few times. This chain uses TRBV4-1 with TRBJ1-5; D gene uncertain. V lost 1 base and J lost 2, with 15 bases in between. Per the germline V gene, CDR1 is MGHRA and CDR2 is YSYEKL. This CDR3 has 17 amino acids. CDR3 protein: CASSQAGFTGGNQPQHF. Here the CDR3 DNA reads TGCGCCAGCAGCCAAGCTGGGTTTACCGGGGGCAATCAGCCCCAGCATTTT.

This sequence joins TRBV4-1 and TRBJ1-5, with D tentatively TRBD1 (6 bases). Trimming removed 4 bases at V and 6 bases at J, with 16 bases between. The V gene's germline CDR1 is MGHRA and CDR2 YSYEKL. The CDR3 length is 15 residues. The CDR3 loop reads CASSPPPGGSQPQHF. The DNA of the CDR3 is TGCGCCAGCAGCCCCCCGCCGGGGGGCTCTCAGCCCCAGCATTTT.

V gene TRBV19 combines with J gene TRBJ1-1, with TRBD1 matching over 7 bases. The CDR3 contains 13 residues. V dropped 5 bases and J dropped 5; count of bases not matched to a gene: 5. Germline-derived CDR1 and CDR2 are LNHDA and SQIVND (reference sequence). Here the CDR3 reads CASSVSGGTEAFF. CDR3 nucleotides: TGTGCCAGTAGTGTCTCAGGGGGGACTGAAGCTTTCTTT.

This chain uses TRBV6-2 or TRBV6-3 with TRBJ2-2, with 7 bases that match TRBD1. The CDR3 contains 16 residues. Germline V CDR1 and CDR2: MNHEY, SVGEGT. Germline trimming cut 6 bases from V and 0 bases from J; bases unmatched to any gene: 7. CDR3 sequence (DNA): TGTGCCAGCAGCAGCGACAGGGCACCGAACACCGGGGAGCTGTTTTTT. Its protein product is CASSSDRAPNTGELFF.

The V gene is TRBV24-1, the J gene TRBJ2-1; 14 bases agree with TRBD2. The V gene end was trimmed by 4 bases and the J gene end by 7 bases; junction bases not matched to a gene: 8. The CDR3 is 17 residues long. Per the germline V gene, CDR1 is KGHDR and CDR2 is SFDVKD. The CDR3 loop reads CATSDPRTSGGTNEQFF. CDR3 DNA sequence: TGTGCCACCAGTGACCCCCGGACTAGCGGGGGGACTAATGAGCAGTTCTTC.

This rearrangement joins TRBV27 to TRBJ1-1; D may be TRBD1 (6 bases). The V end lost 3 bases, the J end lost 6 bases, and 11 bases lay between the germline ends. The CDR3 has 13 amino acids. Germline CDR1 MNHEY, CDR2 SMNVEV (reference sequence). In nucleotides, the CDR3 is TGTGCCAGCAGTTTTCACAGGGATGCTGAAGCTTTCTTT. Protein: CASSFHRDAEAFF.

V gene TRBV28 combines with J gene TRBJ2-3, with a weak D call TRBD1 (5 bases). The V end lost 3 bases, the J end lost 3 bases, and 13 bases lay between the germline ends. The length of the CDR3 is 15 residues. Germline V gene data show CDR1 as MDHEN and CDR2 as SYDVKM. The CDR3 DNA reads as TGTGCCAGCAGTTTTTACCGGACAACTACAGATACGCAGTATTTT. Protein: CASSFYRTTTDTQYF.

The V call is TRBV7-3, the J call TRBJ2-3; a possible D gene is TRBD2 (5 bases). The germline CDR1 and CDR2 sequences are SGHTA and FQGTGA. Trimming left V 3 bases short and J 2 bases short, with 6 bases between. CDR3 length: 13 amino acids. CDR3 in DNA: TGTGCCAGCAGCTTGGACTTCACAGATACGCAGTATTTT. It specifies CASSLDFTDTQYF.

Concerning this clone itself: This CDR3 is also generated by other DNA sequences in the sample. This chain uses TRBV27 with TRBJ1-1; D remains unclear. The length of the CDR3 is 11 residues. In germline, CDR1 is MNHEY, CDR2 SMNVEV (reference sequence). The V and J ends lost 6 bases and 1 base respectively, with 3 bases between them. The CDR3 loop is CASRANTEAFF. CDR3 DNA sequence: TGTGCCAGCAGAGCGAACACTGAAGCTTTCTTT.

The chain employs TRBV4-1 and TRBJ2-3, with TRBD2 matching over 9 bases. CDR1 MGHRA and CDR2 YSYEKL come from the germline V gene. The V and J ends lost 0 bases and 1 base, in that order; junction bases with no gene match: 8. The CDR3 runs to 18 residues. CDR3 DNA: TGCGCCAGCAGCCAAGATTGGGGGACTAGCAGCGGCACAGATACGCAGTATTTT. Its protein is CASSQDWGTSSGTDTQYF.

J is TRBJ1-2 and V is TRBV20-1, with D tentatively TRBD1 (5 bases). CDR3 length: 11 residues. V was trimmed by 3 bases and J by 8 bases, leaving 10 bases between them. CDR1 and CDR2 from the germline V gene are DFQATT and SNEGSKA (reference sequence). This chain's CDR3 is CSARGPAGYTF. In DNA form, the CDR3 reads TGCAGTGCTAGGGGGCCAGCGGGCTACACCTTC.

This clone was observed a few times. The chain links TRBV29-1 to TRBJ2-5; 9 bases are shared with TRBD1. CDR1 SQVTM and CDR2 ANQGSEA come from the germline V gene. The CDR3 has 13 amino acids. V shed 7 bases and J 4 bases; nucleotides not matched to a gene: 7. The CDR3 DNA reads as TGCAGCGCCCGCCCGGGACAGGGAGAGACCCAGTACTTC. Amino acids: CSARPGQGETQYF.

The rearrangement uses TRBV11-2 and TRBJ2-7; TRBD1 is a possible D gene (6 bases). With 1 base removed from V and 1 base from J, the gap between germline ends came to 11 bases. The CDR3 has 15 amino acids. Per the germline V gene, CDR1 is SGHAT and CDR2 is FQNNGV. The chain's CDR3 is CASSLGAGASYEQYF. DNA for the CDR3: TGTGCCAGCAGCTTAGGGGCAGGGGCTTCCTACGAGCAGTACTTC.

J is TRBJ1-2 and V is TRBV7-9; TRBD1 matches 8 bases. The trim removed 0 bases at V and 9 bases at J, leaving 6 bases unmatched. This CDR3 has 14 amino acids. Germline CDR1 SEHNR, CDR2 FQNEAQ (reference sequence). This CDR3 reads CASSLAPTGESYTF. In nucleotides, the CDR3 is TGTGCCAGCAGCTTAGCTCCGACAGGGGAGAGCTACACCTTC.

DNA for the CDR3: TGTGCCAGCAGTGAGGGTCTCGGACAGGGTGGCTATGGCTACACCTTC. This codes for CASSEGLGQGGYGYTF. The V gene is TRBV2, the J gene TRBJ1-2, with 8 bases fitting TRBD1. The CDR3 covers 16 residues. Germline V gives CDR1 SNHLY, CDR2 FYNNEI. The V gene end was trimmed by 3 bases and the J gene end by 4 bases; junction bases not matched to a gene: 10. Variable domain in full (rest from reference TRBV2 and TRBJ1-2): EPEVTQTPSHQVTQMGQEVILRCVPISNHLYFYWYRQILGQKVEFLVSFYNNEISEKSEIFDDQFSVERPDGSNFTLKIRSTKLEDSAMYFCASSEGLGQGGYGYTFGSGTRLTVV.

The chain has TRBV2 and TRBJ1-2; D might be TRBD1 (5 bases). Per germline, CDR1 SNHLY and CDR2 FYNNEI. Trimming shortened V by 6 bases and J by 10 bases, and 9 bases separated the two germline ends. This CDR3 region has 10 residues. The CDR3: CASSEDTYTF. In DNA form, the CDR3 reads TGTGCCAGCAGCGAGGACACCTACACCTTC.